Below, 12 T cell receptor beta chains from the same sample are listed, as sequenced in a study of blood T cell repertoires in COVID-19 (dated by TCRdb to the early 2020s). Libraries were prepared through the immunoSEQ multiplex PCR assay. The immuneACCESS repertoire file appears here via TCRdb, limited to in-frame rearrangements. These files lack a portion of the clones; in checked studies, under half of the deficit traces to unresolved V genes, and the cause of the others is not known. For this sample the table gives under 150,000 clones, of which around 80% were detected only once. Of the sample, 7.5% falls within the top ten clones. Sequencing was performed on peripheral blood. The source of these receptors is a man between 65 and 85 years old with active or convalescent COVID-19.

The rearrangement uses TRBV3-1 (or the pseudogene TRBV3-2) and TRBJ2-1, with D possibly matching TRBD1 (6 bases). There are 15 residues in the CDR3. The V gene's germline CDR1 is LGHDT and CDR2 YNNKEL (reference sequence). V was shortened by 0 bases and J by 5 bases, with 11 bases between the two germline ends. CDR3 protein: CASSQDSGTHNEQFF. Here the CDR3 DNA reads TGTGCCAGCAGCCAAGACTCCGGGACACACAATGAGCAGTTCTTC.

There are a few counts of this clone. In DNA form, the CDR3 reads TGTGCCAGCTGGGACAGGGGAGCCGAGGTGGGTGGCTACACCTTC. This encodes CASWDRGAEVGGYTF. This rearrangement joins TRBV18 to TRBJ1-2; TRBD1 aligns across 10 bases. V lost 7 bases to trimming and J lost 7 bases; unmatched junction nucleotides: 12. The V gene's germline CDR1 is KGHSH and CDR2 LQKENI. The CDR3 runs 15 residues.

The rearrangement links TRBV6-6 to TRBJ1-4; D is possibly TRBD1 (6 bases). The CDR3 runs to 15 residues. The ends were cut back, 2 bases at V and 4 bases at J, with 11 bases in the middle. Germline V gene data show CDR1 as MNHNY and CDR2 as SVGAGI (reference sequence). CDR3 amino acids: CASSYPPQGNEKLFF. The CDR3 nucleotides are TGTGCCAGCAGTTACCCCCCACAGGGTAATGAAAAACTGTTTTTT.

The V gene is TRBV7-6, the J gene TRBJ2-3; 9 nucleotides agree with TRBD1. Losses at the gene ends were 4 bases for V and 5 bases for J; bases not matched to a gene: 13. The CDR3 loop spans 17 amino acids. Germline CDR1 is SGHVS and CDR2 is FNYEAQ. The CDR3 reads CASSSPSTGGKRDTQYF. The CDR3, as DNA: TGTGCCAGCAGCTCGCCCTCCACAGGGGGCAAGAGAGATACGCAGTATTTT.

The chain carries TRBV25-1 and TRBJ2-3; D unclear. Germline CDR1 is MGHDK and CDR2 is SYGVNS. V lost 4 bases and J 1 base, leaving 6 bases between the germline ends. CDR3 length equals 13 residues. The CDR3: CASSVGGTDTQYF. The CDR3 DNA sequence: TGTGCCAGCAGTGTGGGCGGCACAGATACGCAGTATTTT.

The gene calls are TRBV4-2 and TRBJ2-1; 15 positions match TRBD2. Germline V CDR1 and CDR2: LGHNA, YNFKEQ. With 4 bases clipped from V and 5 bases from J, the junction kept 21 bases outside the gene matches. The length of the CDR3 is 22 residues. The CDR3 bases are TGTGCCAGCAGCCGCAACTACCCCGCTCCGGGACTAGCGGGAGGAGTGGACAATGAGCAGTTCTTC. Translated: CASSRNYPAPGLAGGVDNEQFF.

This clone showed up just a few times. This sequence joins TRBV7-6 and TRBJ2-1; 7 bases line up with TRBD2. CDR1 and CDR2 from the germline V gene are SGHVS and FNYEAQ. The V gene end was trimmed by 4 bases and the J gene end by 3 bases; junction bases not matched to a gene: 9. The length of the CDR3 is 16 residues. The CDR3 protein is CASSSLAGAVYNEQFF. CDR3 nucleotide sequence: TGTGCCAGCAGCTCTTTGGCGGGAGCTGTCTACAATGAGCAGTTCTTC.

The genes are TRBV19 and TRBJ2-2, with 9 bases matching TRBD2. CDR1 is LNHDA and CDR2 is SQIVND in the germline V gene (reference sequence). CDR3 length: 18 residues. V trimming: 3 bases; J trimming: 0 bases; junction bases outside the gene matches: 8. The CDR3 region has the DNA TGTGCCAGTAGTATGAGGCCAGCGGGGGGAACGAACACCGGGGAGCTGTTTTTT. This codes for CASSMRPAGGTNTGELFF.

The chain joins TRBV24-1 to TRBJ2-3; TRBD2 matches 10 bases. This CDR3 has 17 amino acids. V dropped 2 bases and J dropped 1; count of bases not matched to a gene: 5. CDR1 is KGHDR, CDR2 SFDVKD, per germline. CDR3 nucleotides: TGTGCCACCAGTGATTCGCGGCTAGCGGGAGGCACAGATACGCAGTATTTT. Protein: CATSDSRLAGGTDTQYF.

The chain links TRBV5-1 to TRBJ1-4, with D possibly matching TRBD1 (5 bases). The CDR3 consists of 15 residues. The V end was cut by 1 base, the J end by 7 bases, with 14 bases between. Per germline, CDR1 SGHRS and CDR2 YFSETQ. CDR3: CASSLLSGLGEKLFF. The CDR3 DNA reads TGCGCCAGCAGCTTGTTGTCAGGGTTAGGTGAAAAACTGTTTTTT.

The rearrangement links TRBV2 to TRBJ2-3, with D possibly matching TRBD2 (6 bases). The CDR3 runs 15 residues. The germline gives CDR1 SNHLY, CDR2 FYNNEI. Trimming pared 10 bases from V and 0 bases from J, leaving 17 bases between. Here the CDR3 reads CATSWGDLSTDTQYF. In DNA, the CDR3 is TGTGCCACATCGTGGGGGGACTTAAGCACAGATACGCAGTATTTT.

This chain joins TRBV28 and TRBJ1-3; D is undetermined. Trimming left V 6 bases short and J 0 bases short, with 12 bases between. From germline, CDR1 is MDHEN and CDR2 SYDVKM. The CDR3 contains 15 residues. The CDR3 region is CASSQFTGSGNTIYF. The CDR3 region has the DNA TGTGCCAGCAGCCAATTCACTGGCTCTGGAAACACCATATATTTT. Full variable domain (outside the CDR3, taken from reference TRBV28 and TRBJ1-3): DVKVTQSSRYLVKRTGEKVFLECVQDMDHENMFWYRQDPGLGLRLIYFSYDVKMKEKGDIPEGYSVSREKKERFSLILESASTNQTSMYLCASSQFTGSGNTIYFGEGSWLTVV.